This is a list of T cell receptor beta chains from one sample in a study of blood T cells in healthy people across ages. TCRdb recomputed calls from the 5' RACE reads with MiXCR, one row per CDR3 protein. The table lists 1.5 million to 1.8 million distinct CDR3 sequences, approximately 43% of them singletons. The sample was blood. All receptors come from a woman under 30 in good health. Each CDR3 is given with its conserved first and last residue. Fields, in order: clone size, D gene, J gene, V gene, CDR3 DNA, CDR3 protein. D genes are given only for firm matches. Clone size appears in some rows only: once, few, many, or a class for an expanded clone.

>few|NA|TRBJ2-5|TRBV27
TGTGCCAGCAGGCCAACGGAGTTCCAAGAGACCCAGTACTTC
CASRPTEFQETQYF
>NA|NA|TRBJ2-7|TRBV20-1
TGCAGTGCTAGACCCCTGACAGGGAGGCACGAGCAGTACTTC
CSARPLTGRHEQYF
>few|NA|TRBJ1-5|TRBV7-2
TGTGCCAGCAGCTTAGGGGGTCGGGGGCCACTGAATCAGCCCCAGCATTTT
CASSLGGRGPLNQPQHF
>few|TRBD2|TRBJ2-1|TRBV9
TGTGCCAGCAGTATGGGGCCTAGCGGTCAACCCTCCTACAATGAGCAGTTCTTC
CASSMGPSGQPSYNEQFF
>NA|TRBD2|TRBJ2-1|TRBV12-3/TRBV12-4
TGTGCCAGCAGCCTCAGCGGGGGTCTAAGGTACAATGAGCAGTTCTTC
CASSLSGGLRYNEQFF
>NA|TRBD2|TRBJ2-3|TRBV20-1
TGCAGTGTGGCGGGAGAGACCTCAGATACGCAGTATTTT
CSVAGETSDTQYF
>NA|TRBD2|TRBJ2-3|TRBV7-2
TGTGCCAGCAGCTTAGTTTACGGGGGGACAGATACGCAGTATTTT
CASSLVYGGTDTQYF
>NA|NA|TRBJ1-2|TRBV28
TGTGCCAGCAGTTTCCCGGGGAGGGGATGGGATGGCTACACCTTC
CASSFPGRGWDGYTF
>NA|NA|TRBJ1-4|TRBV7-9
TGTGCCAGCACCCCAGGGTTTAATGAAAAACTGTTTTTT
CASTPGFNEKLFF
>NA|NA|TRBJ2-1|TRBV20-1
TGCAGTGCTCATTCTCGCATTAGCGGACCCTACAATGAGCAGTTCTTC
CSAHSRISGPYNEQFF
>NA|TRBD1|TRBJ1-2|TRBV20-1
TGCAGTGCTAGAGAAGTGGGGACAGGGAACCTCTATGGCTACACCTTC
CSAREVGTGNLYGYTF
>NA|TRBD1|TRBJ1-1|TRBV29-1
TGCAGCGCGCTGACAGGGTCGAACACTGAAGCTTTCTTT
CSALTGSNTEAFF
>NA|NA|TRBJ2-7|TRBV29-1
TGCAGCGTGGGTCGGACGGGATCCTCCTACGAGCAGTACTTC
CSVGRTGSSYEQYF
>NA|NA|TRBJ2-2|TRBV7-8
TGTGCCAGCAGCTCCACCGTATGGGAGCTGTTTTTT
CASSSTVWELFF
>few|TRBD1|TRBJ2-7|TRBV29-1
TGCAGCGTTGAAGGAGGGGGCCCCCTATCCTACGAGCAGTACTTC
CSVEGGGPLSYEQYF
>NA|TRBD1|TRBJ2-1|TRBV20-1
TGCAGTGCTAGCGGGACAGGGACCAATGAGCAGTTCTTC
CSASGTGTNEQFF
>few|NA|TRBJ1-1|TRBV29-1
TGCAGCGTTGGCCCGGGGGCGGAATTCACTGAAGCTTTCTTT
CSVGPGAEFTEAFF
>NA|NA|TRBJ1-1|TRBV27
TGTGCCTGCAGTGACGGATCGGGGAACACTGAAGCTTTCTTT
CACSDGSGNTEAFF
>NA|TRBD2|TRBJ2-3|TRBV6-2/TRBV6-3
TGTGCCAGCAGTTACTCTAGCGGGCAAGTAACAGATACGCAGTATTTT
CASSYSSGQVTDTQYF
>NA|NA|TRBJ2-3|TRBV6-1
TGTGCCAGCAGTGAGGGCCGAAAAGATACGCAGTATTTT
CASSEGRKDTQYF
>NA|NA|TRBJ1-1|TRBV4-1
TGCGCCAGCCGACAAGGGCCGGGGAACACTGAAGCTTTCTTT
CASRQGPGNTEAFF
>NA|NA|TRBJ2-2|TRBV24-1
TGTGCCACCAGTGATTTAAGGGACCCCAGGCAAACCGGGGAGCTGTTTTTT
CATSDLRDPRQTGELFF
>NA|TRBD2|TRBJ2-5|TRBV27
TGTGCCAGCAGTTGGCAAGCGGGAGCTCGAGAGACCCAGTACTTC
CASSWQAGARETQYF
>few|TRBD2|TRBJ2-4|TRBV9
TGTGCCAGCAGCTCGAGACTAGCGGGGGGCCTCAATGAGCAGTACTTC
CASSSRLAGGLNEQYF
>NA|TRBD1|TRBJ1-4|TRBV20-1
TGCAGTGCCAGAGGACAGGGGTTAAGTGAAAAACTGTTTTTT
CSARGQGLSEKLFF
>NA|NA|TRBJ2-3|TRBV29-1
TGCAGCGTTGTTCTTACGGGACGGCCAACAGATACGCAGTATTTT
CSVVLTGRPTDTQYF
>NA|TRBD1|TRBJ2-1|TRBV25-1
TGTGCCAGCAGTGACCTAGGACAGGGTAACAATGAGCAGTTCTTC
CASSDLGQGNNEQFF
>NA|TRBD1|TRBJ2-7|TRBV20-1
TGCAGTGTTAGCCGGACAGGGAAGATCTACGAGCAGTACTTC
CSVSRTGKIYEQYF
>NA|NA|TRBJ1-6|TRBV6-5
TGTGCCAGCAGCCGGAAGGGGAGCTCCTATAATTCACCCCTCCACTTT
CASSRKGSSYNSPLHF
>NA|NA|TRBJ2-7|TRBV7-2
TGTGCCAGCAGCCCTTTCTTATCCAATGAGCAGTACTTC
CASSPFLSNEQYF
>once|NA|TRBJ2-5|TRBV20-1
TGCAGTGCTCATGCACTGGACGAGCAGCGAGAGACCCAGTACTTC
CSAHALDEQRETQYF
>NA|NA|TRBJ1-1|TRBV2
TGTGCCAGCAGGGATGACAGGGAAGCTTTCTTT
CASRDDREAFF
>NA|NA|TRBJ2-3|TRBV4-1
TGCGCCAGCAGCCAAAACACCCACACAGATACGCAGTATTTT
CASSQNTHTDTQYF
>many|TRBD2|TRBJ2-3|TRBV29-1
TGCAGCGTTGAAGCAATGAGGACTAGTCGTACGCAGTATTTT
CSVEAMRTSRTQYF
>NA|NA|TRBJ2-5|TRBV29-1
TGCAGCGTGTCCACAGGTCGGGAGACCCAGTACTTC
CSVSTGRETQYF
>NA|NA|TRBJ1-5|TRBV28
TGTGCCAGCAGCCTCTCGGGGGCAGGGGATCAGCCCCAGCATTTT
CASSLSGAGDQPQHF
>NA|NA|TRBJ2-1|TRBV4-3
TGCGCCAGCAGCCAAGATTCCCCTCCAGATGAGCAGTTCTTC
CASSQDSPPDEQFF
>NA|NA|TRBJ2-2|TRBV4-1
TGCGCCAGCAGCCAACCATTCGGGAAAACCGGGGAGCTGTTTTTT
CASSQPFGKTGELFF
>few|NA|TRBJ1-2|TRBV29-1
TGCAGCGTGGGGGAACAGGTTGGCACCTTC
CSVGEQVGTF
>NA|NA|TRBJ2-2|TRBV12-3/TRBV12-4
TGTGCCAGCAGAACACTAGTCTCCGGGGAGCTGTTTTTT
CASRTLVSGELFF
>NA|NA|TRBJ2-3|TRBV29-1
TGCAGCGTTGTGGGGGACCTAAACACAGATACGCAGTATTTT
CSVVGDLNTDTQYF
>NA|TRBD2|TRBJ2-1|TRBV3-1
TGTGCCAGCAGCCTGCATACTAGCGGGGTGTACAATGAGCAGTTCTTC
CASSLHTSGVYNEQFF